These T cell receptor beta chains were read from a single sample in a study of CD8+CD57+ T cells in acquired aplastic anemia. TCRdb re-called the reads with MiXCR, one entry per CDR3 protein. The sample lists roughly 260,000 distinct CDR3 sequences; approximately 45% were seen once. The source material was sorted CD4+, CD8+, or CD8+CD57+ T cells (not recorded which) from PBMCs. The receptor source for this set is a human donor with aplastic anemia. Each CDR3 is given without its conserved first and last residue. D genes are given only for firm matches.

D: .
V: TRBV20-1
J: TRBJ1-6
CDR3: SARFGNSPLH

D: .
V: TRBV7-9
J: TRBJ2-7
CDR3: ASSFGAGGEQY

D: .
V: TRBV7-9
J: TRBJ1-1
CDR3: ASSLNTDEAF

D: TRBD2
V: TRBV4-2
J: TRBJ2-7
CDR3: ASSQVTSGGTYEQY

D: .
V: TRBV5-1
J: TRBJ2-1
CDR3: ASSWGREQF

D: .
V: TRBV11-2
J: TRBJ1-1
CDR3: ASSLYATEAF

D: .
V: TRBV20-1
J: TRBJ1-1
CDR3: SARSVNTEAF

D: TRBD2
V: TRBV7-3
J: TRBJ2-1
CDR3: ASSLLAGGQYNEQF

D: .
V: TRBV7-8
J: TRBJ2-6
CDR3: ASSLDPGFPLQGANVLT

D: TRBD2
V: TRBV6-4
J: TRBJ2-1
CDR3: ASSPLAGGRGEQF

D: TRBD2
V: TRBV10-3
J: TRBJ2-7
CDR3: ASVQSSGVGLEQY

D: TRBD1
V: TRBV20-1
J: TRBJ1-2
CDR3: SASLQGMNYGYT

D: .
V: TRBV15
J: TRBJ2-7
CDR3: ATRYRGEQY

D: TRBD1
V: TRBV2
J: TRBJ1-4
CDR3: ASRIHSGTGDEKLF

D: .
V: TRBV7-3
J: TRBJ2-5
CDR3: ASSFPNQETQY

D: TRBD1
V: TRBV2
J: TRBJ1-4
CDR3: ASSRDSRVLNEKLF

D: .
V: TRBV2
J: TRBJ1-2
CDR3: AAGGASGYT

D: TRBD1
V: TRBV7-3
J: TRBJ2-7
CDR3: ASSPIVPRQGVDEQY

D: .
V: TRBV7-8
J: TRBJ2-3
CDR3: ASSLFELTQY

D: .
V: TRBV19
J: TRBJ1-6
CDR3: ASRYQGSYNSPLH

D: .
V: TRBV13
J: TRBJ2-7
CDR3: ASSTRTLNYEQY

D: .
V: TRBV24-1
J: TRBJ2-1
CDR3: ATSDRRQSSTDTQF

D: .
V: TRBV5-8
J: TRBJ1-5
CDR3: ASSLNVGQPQH

D: TRBD2
V: TRBV6-4
J: TRBJ2-7
CDR3: ASSNGGIYYEQY

D: .
V: TRBV15
J: TRBJ2-3
CDR3: ATSRDRNSPSTDTQY

D: .
V: TRBV20-1
J: TRBJ1-5
CDR3: SATGAWDQPQH

D: .
V: TRBV2
J: TRBJ2-5
CDR3: ASRATISTQETQY

D: TRBD2
V: TRBV11-1
J: TRBJ2-2
CDR3: ASSLRRFGRAPGELF

D: .
V: TRBV7-2
J: TRBJ1-1
CDR3: ATRAGANTEAF

D: TRBD2
V: TRBV28
J: TRBJ2-3
CDR3: ATHVLAGTSTDTQY

D: .
V: TRBV29-1
J: TRBJ2-3
CDR3: SGVSAGTLSDTQY

D: TRBD1
V: TRBV25-1
J: TRBJ2-3
CDR3: ASSEYYHPDRADTQY

D: TRBD2
V: TRBV29-1
J: TRBJ2-7
CDR3: SVILAGAYEQY

D: .
V: TRBV7-9
J: TRBJ2-1
CDR3: ASSLPGEWYNEQF

D: TRBD2
V: TRBV6-2/TRBV6-3
J: TRBJ2-5
CDR3: ASGPDIAGGGETQY

D: TRBD1
V: TRBV7-9
J: TRBJ1-4
CDR3: ASSPALQGRGEKLF

D: TRBD1
V: TRBV12-3/TRBV12-4
J: TRBJ2-2
CDR3: ASSQQTGSGELF

D: .
V: TRBV3-2
J: TRBJ1-6
CDR3: ASSYETARSPLH

D: TRBD1
V: TRBV7-9
J: TRBJ1-1
CDR3: ASSLVMTGDTEAF

D: TRBD1
V: TRBV7-8
J: TRBJ1-1
CDR3: ASSHRQGNTEAF

D: .
V: TRBV7-9
J: TRBJ2-2
CDR3: ASSSTLTGELF

D: .
V: TRBV9
J: TRBJ2-3
CDR3: ASSVGRGPSTDTQY

D: TRBD1
V: TRBV15
J: TRBJ2-7
CDR3: ATSKTSGTGVSYEQY

D: TRBD2
V: TRBV15
J: TRBJ2-1
CDR3: ATSSQALGAGGNNEQF

D: TRBD1
V: TRBV12-3/TRBV12-4
J: TRBJ1-1
CDR3: ASSLVTAGTGFGGTEAF

D: .
V: TRBV30
J: TRBJ1-2
CDR3: AWSVGKSSGEYGYT